A single sample is the source of the 17 T cell receptor beta chains below, sequenced in a study of blood T cell repertoires in COVID-19. Sequencing was performed with immunoSEQ multiplex PCR; in TCRdb, only in-frame clones are kept and a portion is missing. Among roughly 190,000 clones listed, approximately 87% were seen once. Sequenced: peripheral blood. The receptors shown here come from a woman aged 55-69 years with COVID-19, enrolled during active disease.

The CDR3 protein is CASSSLTGLWAFF. The CDR3 nucleotides read TGTGCCAGCAGTTCGTTGACAGGATTATGGGCTTTCTTT. The chain links TRBV6-5 to TRBJ1-1; a weak D match, TRBD1 (6 bases). V gave up 4 bases and J gave up 11 bases, with 17 bases separating them. The CDR3 has 13 amino acids. The V gene's germline CDR1 is MNHEY and CDR2 SVGAGI.

The chain carries TRBV6-5 and TRBJ2-7; perhaps TRBD1 as D (6 bases). The V gene's germline CDR1 is MNHEY and CDR2 SVGAGI. V was clipped by 8 bases and J by 3 bases, with 11 bases between them. CDR3 length equals 12 residues. CDR3 in DNA: TGTGCCAGCGGACAGCTCAACTACGAGCAGTACTTC. The encoded protein is CASGQLNYEQYF.

V is TRBV4-3 and J is TRBJ1-6; 7 bases agree with TRBD1. The V gene's germline CDR1 is LGHNA and CDR2 YSLEER. This CDR3 has 14 amino acids. The V and J ends lost 4 bases and 8 bases, in that order; junction bases with no gene match: 5. The CDR3 DNA reads as TGCGCCAGCAGCCTGACAGGGCTAGATTCACCCCTCCACTTT. Amino acids: CASSLTGLDSPLHF.

Of note for this clone: This specimen includes other DNA sequences encoding the same CDR3. The chain combines TRBV6-5 with TRBJ1-4, with a tentative D call TRBD1 (6 bases). Germline CDR1 MNHEY, CDR2 SVGAGI. Trimming stripped 9 bases from V and 2 bases from J, with 13 bases between. This CDR3 comprises 14 residues. As DNA, the CDR3 is TGTGCCAGTAACCGCAGGGGCACTAATGAAAAACTGTTTTTT. This gives the protein CASNRRGTNEKLFF.

The chain joins TRBV2 to TRBJ2-7; TRBD1 agrees at 10 bases. The CDR3 contains 14 residues. CDR1 is SNHLY, CDR2 FYNNEI, per germline. V shed 6 bases, J shed 4 bases, and the junction held 6 bases outside the gene matches. The CDR3 nucleotides are TGTGCCAGCAGCCCGGGACAGGGGAAGTACGAGCAGTACTTC. Amino acids: CASSPGQGKYEQYF.

CDR3 protein: CASSPPGTGVREQYF. The CDR3 nucleotides read TGTGCCAGCAGCCCTCCCGGGACAGGAGTTCGCGAGCAGTACTTC. The gene calls are TRBV28 and TRBJ2-7, with 8 bases that match TRBD1. Trimming removed 6 bases from V and 6 bases from J; junction bases left unmatched: 13. CDR3 length: 15 residues. Germline CDR1 reads MDHEN; CDR2 reads SYDVKM. Full variable domain (missing parts from reference TRBV28 and TRBJ2-7): DVKVTQSSRYLVKRTGEKVFLECVQDMDHENMFWYRQDPGLGLRLIYFSYDVKMKEKGDIPEGYSVSREKKERFSLILESASTNQTSMYLCASSPPGTGVREQYFGPGTRLTVT.

As regards this clone: Other DNA sequences from this sample encode an identical CDR3 as well. The chain couples TRBV2 to TRBJ1-5; perhaps TRBD1 as D (5 bases). CDR3 length: 15 amino acids. Trimming removed 7 bases at V and 3 bases at J, with 16 bases between. Germline V gene sequence: CDR1 SNHLY, CDR2 FYNNEI. DNA of the CDR3: TGTGCCAGCAAAGCGGGGCAGGGTAACAATCAGCCCCAGCATTTT. This gives the protein CASKAGQGNNQPQHF.

The count of this clone is one. This chain uses TRBV4-1 with TRBJ2-3; D perhaps matches TRBD2 (7 bases). V dropped 2 bases and J dropped 3 bases, with 21 bases sitting between them. CDR1 MGHRA and CDR2 YSYEKL come from the germline V gene. The length of the CDR3 is 18 residues. The DNA of the CDR3 is TGCGCCAGCAGCCAACTAGAGGGGGGAGGGCGGGATACAGATACGCAGTATTTT. It encodes CASSQLEGGGRDTDTQYF.

This clone showed up just once. The CDR3 nucleotides are TGTGCCAGCAGGAAGAGCTCCTACGAGCAGTACTTC. Translated, it gives CASRKSSYEQYF. This chain connects TRBV6-5 to TRBJ2-7; unclear D gene. This CDR3 contains 12 residues. Between the trimmed V and J ends, which lost 6 bases and 0 bases, there was a span of 6 bases. Germline values: CDR1 MNHEY, CDR2 SVGAGI.

The rearrangement links TRBV30 to TRBJ1-6, with D unresolved. This CDR3 is 16 amino acids long. The germline V and J ends were trimmed by 0 bases and 0 bases, with 9 bases remaining between them. CDR1 is GTSNPN, CDR2 SVGIG, per germline (reference sequence). This chain's CDR3 is CAWSVRRSSYNSPLHF. The CDR3 DNA follows: TGTGCCTGGAGTGTACGAAGGAGCTCCTATAATTCACCCCTCCACTTT.

V usage is TRBV18 and J usage is TRBJ1-5; D gene unclear. Trimming stripped 6 bases from V and 6 bases from J, with 12 bases between. Germline CDR1 is KGHSH and CDR2 is LQKENI. CDR3 length: 13 amino acids. CDR3 in amino acids: CASSPKSGQPQHF. The DNA for the CDR3 is TGTGCCAGCTCCCCTAAGAGTGGTCAGCCCCAGCATTTT.

The rearrangement uses TRBV6-2 or TRBV6-3 and TRBJ1-5, with 8 bases identical to TRBD1. This CDR3 is built from 18 residues. Germline lookup yields CDR1 MNHEY and CDR2 SVGEGT. Losses at the gene ends were 2 bases for V and 0 bases for J; bases not matched to a gene: 9. CDR3 DNA sequence: TGTGCCAGCAGTTACCCCGGACAGGGCCAACCTAGCAATCAGCCCCAGCATTTT. This encodes CASSYPGQGQPSNQPQHF.

The V gene is TRBV5-5, the J gene TRBJ2-1; D perhaps matches TRBD2 (5 bases). The CDR3 consists of 16 residues. V lost 5 bases and J 0 bases, leaving 15 bases between the germline ends. Germline assignment: CDR1 SGHKS and CDR2 YYEKEE (reference sequence). The CDR3 nucleotides are TGTGCCAGCAGTCGAACGGCGGCGGGCTCCTACAATGAGCAGTTCTTC. It specifies CASSRTAAGSYNEQFF.

The chain uses TRBV5-1 and TRBJ2-7, with D possibly TRBD2 on 5 matching bases. Germline CDR1 and CDR2: SGHRS and YFSETQ. The CDR3 length is 13 residues. With 8 bases removed from V and 0 bases from J, the gap between germline ends came to 12 bases. The CDR3 DNA reads as TGCGCCAGTACGAAAGGGAGCTCCTACGAGCAGTACTTC. As protein: CASTKGSSYEQYF.

The chain joins TRBV11-2 to TRBJ1-2; D is undetermined. Germline values: CDR1 SGHAT, CDR2 FQNNGV. The CDR3 is 15 residues long. The ends were cut back, 1 base at V and 1 base at J, with 10 bases in the middle. The CDR3 region has the DNA TGTGCCAGCAGCTTAGTCGATCCTATTAACTATGGCTACACCTTC. Residues: CASSLVDPINYGYTF.

The V call is TRBV3-1 (or the pseudogene TRBV3-2), the J call TRBJ1-2; 8 nucleotides line up with TRBD1. CDR3 length: 14 residues. Germline trimming cut 1 base from V and 8 bases from J; bases unmatched to any gene: 6. CDR1 and CDR2 from the germline V gene are LGHDT and YNNKEL (reference sequence). As DNA, the CDR3 is TGTGCCAGCAGCCAAGTCGCAGGGGGCCTCGGCTACACCTTC. Residues: CASSQVAGGLGYTF.

Regarding this clone: The same CDR3 also results from other DNA sequences found in this sample. The gene calls are TRBV7-2 and TRBJ1-5; D gene unclear. The CDR3 spans 14 residues. Germline V CDR1 and CDR2: SGHTA, FQGNSA. V lost 1 base, J lost 4 bases, and 8 bases lay in between. The CDR3 region has the DNA TGTGCCAGCAGCTTAGGAATCGGGAATCAGCCCCAGCATTTT. This sequence encodes CASSLGIGNQPQHF.